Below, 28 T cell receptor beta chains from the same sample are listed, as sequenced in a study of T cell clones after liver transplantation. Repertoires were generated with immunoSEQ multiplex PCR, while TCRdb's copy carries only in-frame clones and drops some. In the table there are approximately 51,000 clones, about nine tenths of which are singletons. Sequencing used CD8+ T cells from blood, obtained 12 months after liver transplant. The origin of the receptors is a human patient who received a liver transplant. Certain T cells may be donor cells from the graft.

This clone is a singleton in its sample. CDR3 coding DNA: TGCGCCAGCAGCCACAAACCAGGGGACCCAATGCCGGGGACAGATACGCAGTATTTT. Encoded protein: CASSHKPGDPMPGTDTQYF. The chain joins TRBV5-1 to TRBJ2-3; D might be TRBD1 (6 bases). This CDR3 has 19 residues. The V gene lost 4 bases and the J gene lost 3 bases, with 27 bases spanning the gap. Germline V gene sequence: CDR1 SGHRS, CDR2 YFSETQ.

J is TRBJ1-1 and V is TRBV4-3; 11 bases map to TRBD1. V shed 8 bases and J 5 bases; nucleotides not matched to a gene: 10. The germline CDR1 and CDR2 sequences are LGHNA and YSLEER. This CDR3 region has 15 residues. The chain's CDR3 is CASGWRGQGETEAFF. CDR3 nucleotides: TGCGCCAGCGGGTGGAGGGGACAGGGGGAGACTGAAGCTTTCTTT.

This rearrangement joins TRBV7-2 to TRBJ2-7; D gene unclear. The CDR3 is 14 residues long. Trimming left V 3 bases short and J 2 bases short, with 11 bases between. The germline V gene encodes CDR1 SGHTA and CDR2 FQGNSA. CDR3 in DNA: TGTGCCAGCAGCTTCGGTGGTCCGACCTACGAGCAGTACTTC. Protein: CASSFGGPTYEQYF.

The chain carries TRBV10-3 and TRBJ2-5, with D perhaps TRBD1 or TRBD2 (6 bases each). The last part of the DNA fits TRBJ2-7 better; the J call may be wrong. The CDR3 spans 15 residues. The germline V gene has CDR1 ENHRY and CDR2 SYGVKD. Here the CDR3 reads CAISESTAQGGEQYF. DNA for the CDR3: TGTGCCATCAGTGAGTCGACGGCACAGGGAGGCGAGCAGTACTTC.

The CDR3 DNA reads TGTGCCCTTTCGGGACAGAATAATGAAAAACTGTTTTTT. Amino acid sequence: CALSGQNNEKLFF. V usage is TRBV28 and J usage is TRBJ1-4, with TRBD1 identical over 7 bases. V was pared by 11 bases and J by 4 bases, with 7 bases of the junction left unmatched. CDR3 length: 13 amino acids. CDR1 and CDR2 from the germline V gene are MDHEN and SYDVKM.

Written as DNA, the CDR3 is TGTGCCAGCAGTCTCCCCGGGGACAGCGGGACTTACAATGAGCAGTTCTTC. Its protein product is CASSLPGDSGTYNEQFF. The chain combines TRBV27 with TRBJ2-1; tentatively, D is TRBD1 or TRBD2 (7 bases each). CDR1 and CDR2 (germline): MNHEY, SMNVEV (reference sequence). Trimming shortened V by 5 bases and J by 4 bases, and 21 bases separated the two germline ends. The CDR3 totals 17 residues.

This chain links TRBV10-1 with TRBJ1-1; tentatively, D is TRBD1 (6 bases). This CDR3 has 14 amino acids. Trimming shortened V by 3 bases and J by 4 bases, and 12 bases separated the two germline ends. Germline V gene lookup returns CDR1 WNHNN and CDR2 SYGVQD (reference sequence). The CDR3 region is CASSDKGVGTEAFF. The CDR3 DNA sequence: TGCGCCAGCAGTGACAAGGGGGTAGGCACTGAAGCTTTCTTT.

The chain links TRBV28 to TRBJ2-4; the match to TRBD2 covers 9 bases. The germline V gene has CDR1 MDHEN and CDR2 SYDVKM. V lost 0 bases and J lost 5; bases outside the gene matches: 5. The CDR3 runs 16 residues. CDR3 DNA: TGTGCCAGCAGTTTATGGCGGGAGGGCCAGGAAAACATTCAGTACTTC. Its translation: CASSLWREGQENIQYF. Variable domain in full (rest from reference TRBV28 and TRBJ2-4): DVKVTQSSRYLVKRTGEKVFLECVQDMDHENMFWYRQDPGLGLRLIYFSYDVKMKEKGDIPEGYSVSREKKERFSLILESASTNQTSMYLCASSLWREGQENIQYFGAGTRLSVL.

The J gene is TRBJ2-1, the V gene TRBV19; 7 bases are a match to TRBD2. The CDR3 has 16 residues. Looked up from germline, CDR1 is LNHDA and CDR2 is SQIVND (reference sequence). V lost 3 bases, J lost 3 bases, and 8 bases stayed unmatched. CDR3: CASSMSQGLLYNEQFF. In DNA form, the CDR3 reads TGTGCCAGTAGTATGAGTCAGGGACTACTCTACAATGAGCAGTTCTTC.

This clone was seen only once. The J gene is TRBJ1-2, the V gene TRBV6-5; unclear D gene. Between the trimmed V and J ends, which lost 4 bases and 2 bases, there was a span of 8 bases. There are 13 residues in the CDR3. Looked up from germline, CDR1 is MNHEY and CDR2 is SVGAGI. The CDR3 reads CASSFTVNYGYTF. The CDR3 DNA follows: TGTGCCAGCAGTTTTACAGTGAACTATGGCTACACCTTC.

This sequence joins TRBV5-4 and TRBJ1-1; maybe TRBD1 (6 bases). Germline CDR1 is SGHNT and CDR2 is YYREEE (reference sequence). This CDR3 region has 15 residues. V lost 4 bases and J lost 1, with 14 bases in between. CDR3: CASSPPGHPNTEAFF. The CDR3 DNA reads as TGTGCCAGCAGCCCTCCGGGACACCCGAACACTGAAGCTTTCTTT.

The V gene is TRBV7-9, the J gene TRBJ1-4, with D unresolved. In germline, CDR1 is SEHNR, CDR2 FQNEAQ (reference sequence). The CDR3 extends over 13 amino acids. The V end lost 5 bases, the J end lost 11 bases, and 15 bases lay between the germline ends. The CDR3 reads CASSDLTSWKLFF. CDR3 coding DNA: TGTGCCAGCAGCGACCTAACAAGTTGGAAACTGTTTTTT.

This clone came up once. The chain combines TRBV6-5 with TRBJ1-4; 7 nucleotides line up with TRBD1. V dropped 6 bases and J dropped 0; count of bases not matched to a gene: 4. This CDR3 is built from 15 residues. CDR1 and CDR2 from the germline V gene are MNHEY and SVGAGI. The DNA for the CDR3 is TGTGCCAGCAGCCTCGGACAGGCAACTAATGAAAAACTGTTTTTT. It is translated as CASSLGQATNEKLFF.

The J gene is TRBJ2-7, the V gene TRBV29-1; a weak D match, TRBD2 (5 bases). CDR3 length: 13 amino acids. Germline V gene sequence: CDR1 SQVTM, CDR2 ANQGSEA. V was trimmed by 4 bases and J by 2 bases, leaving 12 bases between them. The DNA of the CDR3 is TGCAGCGTTGTTCATACCGGGACCTACGAGCAGTACTTC. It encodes CSVVHTGTYEQYF.

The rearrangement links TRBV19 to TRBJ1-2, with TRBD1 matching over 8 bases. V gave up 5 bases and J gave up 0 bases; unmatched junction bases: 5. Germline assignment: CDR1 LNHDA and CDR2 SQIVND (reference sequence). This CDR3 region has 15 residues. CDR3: CASSSGQGSNYGYTF. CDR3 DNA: TGTGCCAGTAGTTCAGGACAGGGCTCTAACTATGGCTACACCTTC.

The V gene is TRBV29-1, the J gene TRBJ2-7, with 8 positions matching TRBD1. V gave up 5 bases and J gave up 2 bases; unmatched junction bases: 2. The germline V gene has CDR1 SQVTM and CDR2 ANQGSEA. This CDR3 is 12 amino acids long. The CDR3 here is CSVTDRAYEQYF. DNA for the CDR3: TGCAGCGTTACGGACAGGGCCTACGAGCAGTACTTC.

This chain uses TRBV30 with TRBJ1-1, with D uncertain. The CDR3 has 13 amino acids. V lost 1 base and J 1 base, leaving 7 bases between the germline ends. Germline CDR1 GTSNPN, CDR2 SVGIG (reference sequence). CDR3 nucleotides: TGTGCCTGGAGTGACCAGCCGAACACTGAAGCTTTCTTT. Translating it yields CAWSDQPNTEAFF. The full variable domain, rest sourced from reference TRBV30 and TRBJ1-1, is SQTIHQWPATLVQPVGSPLSLECTVEGTSNPNLYWYRQAAGRGLQLLFYSVGIGQISSEVPQNLSASRPQDRQFILSSKKLLLSDSGFYLCAWSDQPNTEAFFGQGTRLTVV.

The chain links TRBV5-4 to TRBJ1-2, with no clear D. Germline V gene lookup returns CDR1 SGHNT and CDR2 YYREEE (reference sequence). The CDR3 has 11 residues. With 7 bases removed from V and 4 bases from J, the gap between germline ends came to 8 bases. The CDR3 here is CASRGLYGYTF. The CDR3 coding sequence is TGTGCCAGCCGCGGACTCTATGGCTACACCTTC.

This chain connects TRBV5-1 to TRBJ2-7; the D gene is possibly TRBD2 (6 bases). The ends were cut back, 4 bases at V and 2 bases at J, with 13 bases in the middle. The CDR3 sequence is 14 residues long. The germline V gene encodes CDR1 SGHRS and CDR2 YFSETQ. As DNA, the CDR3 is TGCGCCAGCAGCGCGCCGGGACTTACCTACGAGCAGTACTTC. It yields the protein CASSAPGLTYEQYF.

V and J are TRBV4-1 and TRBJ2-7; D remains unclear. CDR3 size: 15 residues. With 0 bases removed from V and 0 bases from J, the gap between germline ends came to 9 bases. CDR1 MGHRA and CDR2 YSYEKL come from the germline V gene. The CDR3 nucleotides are TGCGCCAGCAGCCAAGATTTAAACCCCTCCTACGAGCAGTACTTC. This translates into CASSQDLNPSYEQYF.

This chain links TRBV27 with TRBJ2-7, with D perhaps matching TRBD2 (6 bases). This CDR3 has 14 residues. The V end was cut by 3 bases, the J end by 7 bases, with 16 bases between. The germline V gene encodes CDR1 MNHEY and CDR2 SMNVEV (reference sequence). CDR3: CASSFGDSLREQYF. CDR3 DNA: TGTGCCAGCAGTTTTGGGGACTCGTTGCGGGAGCAGTACTTC.

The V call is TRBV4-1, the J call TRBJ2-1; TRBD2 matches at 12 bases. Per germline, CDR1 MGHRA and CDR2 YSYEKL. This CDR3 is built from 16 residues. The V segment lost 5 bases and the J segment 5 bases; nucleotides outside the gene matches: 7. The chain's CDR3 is CASSKGTSGRDNEQFF. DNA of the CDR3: TGCGCCAGCAGCAAGGGGACTAGCGGGCGGGACAATGAGCAGTTCTTC.

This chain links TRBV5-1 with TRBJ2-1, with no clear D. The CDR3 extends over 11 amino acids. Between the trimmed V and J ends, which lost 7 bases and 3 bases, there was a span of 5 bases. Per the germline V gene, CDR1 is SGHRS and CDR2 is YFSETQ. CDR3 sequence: CASRYYNEQFF. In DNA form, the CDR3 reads TGCGCCAGCCGATACTACAATGAGCAGTTCTTC.

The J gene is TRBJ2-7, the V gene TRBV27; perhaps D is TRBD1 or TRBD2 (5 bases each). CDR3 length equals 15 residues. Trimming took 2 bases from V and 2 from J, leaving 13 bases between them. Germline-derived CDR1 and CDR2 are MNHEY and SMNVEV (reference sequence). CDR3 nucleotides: TGTGCCAGCAGTTTAGAAGGGACCTCGACCTACGAGCAGTACTTC. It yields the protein CASSLEGTSTYEQYF.

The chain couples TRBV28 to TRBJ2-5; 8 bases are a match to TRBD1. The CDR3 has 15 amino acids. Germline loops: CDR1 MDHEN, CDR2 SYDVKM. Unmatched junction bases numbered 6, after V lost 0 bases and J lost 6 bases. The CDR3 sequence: CASSLWNRDRKTQYF. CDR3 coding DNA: TGTGCCAGCAGTTTATGGAACCGGGACAGGAAGACCCAGTACTTC.

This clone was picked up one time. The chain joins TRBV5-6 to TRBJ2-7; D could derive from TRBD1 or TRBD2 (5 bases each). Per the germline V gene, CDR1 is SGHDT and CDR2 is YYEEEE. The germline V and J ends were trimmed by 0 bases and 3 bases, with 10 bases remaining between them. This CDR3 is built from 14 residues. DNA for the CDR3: TGTGCCAGCAGCTTGGTTGGGGGTAGCTACGAGCAGTACTTC. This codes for CASSLVGGSYEQYF.

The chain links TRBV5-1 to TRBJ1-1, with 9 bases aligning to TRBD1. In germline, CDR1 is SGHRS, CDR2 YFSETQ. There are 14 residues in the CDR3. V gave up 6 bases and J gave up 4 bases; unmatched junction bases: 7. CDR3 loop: CASTPTGGITEAFF. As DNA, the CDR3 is TGCGCCAGCACCCCGACAGGGGGAATCACTGAAGCTTTCTTT.

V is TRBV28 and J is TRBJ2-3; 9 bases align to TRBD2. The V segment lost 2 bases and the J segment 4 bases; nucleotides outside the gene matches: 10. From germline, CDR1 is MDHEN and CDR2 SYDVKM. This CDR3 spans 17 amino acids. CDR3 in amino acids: CASSLETASGISDTQYF. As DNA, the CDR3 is TGTGCCAGCAGTTTAGAGACCGCTAGCGGGATTTCAGATACGCAGTATTTT.